This TCR beta chain comes out of a study of blood T cell repertoires in COVID-19. Study information: Both acute and convalescent COVID-19 samples were obtained from the United States, Italy and Spain.

Original processing notes: Amplification from reference gene primers served as the basis for estimated nucleated cell counts. Produced via immunoSEQ multiplex PCR; TCRdb's table is partial and in-frame only. V, J and clone size reflect that table, while D and trimming were determined from the DNA. The table has fewer than 300,000 clones, around 87% seen once; the top ten hold about 2.5%. This sequence originates from a woman aged 50 to 60 with acute or convalescent COVID-19. Specimen: peripheral blood.

CDR3 residues: CASSLGLAGSTSTDTQYF. The CDR3 DNA sequence: TGTGCCAGCAGCTTAGGACTAGCGGGGTCTACTAGCACAGATACGCAGTATTTT. J is TRBJ2-3 and V is TRBV5-4; 12 bases map to TRBD2. Germline-derived CDR1 and CDR2 are SGHNT and YYREEE (reference sequence). This CDR3 comprises 18 residues. The V gene end was trimmed by 2 bases and the J gene end by 0 bases; junction bases not matched to a gene: 7.